The 31 T cell receptor beta chains below come from one sample, sequenced in a study of regulatory T cells in long-lasting Graves disease. Noted time point: newly diagnosed GD, antithyroid drugs for less than 3 months. Making the TCR library involved RNA that had been extracted from PBMCs. Both iRepertoire HTBI primers and Arm-PCR of CDR3 regions were used to build the TCR beta libraries. From the multiplex PCR reads, TCRdb called clonotypes with MiXCR, one entry per CDR3 protein. The sample has about 540,000 distinct CDR3 sequences; 13% are singletons. Another study also made use of these data, one on T cells in Graves' hyperthyroidism and ophthalmopathy.

Material: peripheral blood mononuclear cells (PBMCs), obtained at new diagnosis, from a patient treated with antithyroid drugs. The receptors derive from a man aged 25 to 45 with Graves disease.

This clonotype was observed at least ten times. The chain has TRBV30 and TRBJ2-1, with TRBD2 matching 10 bases. The germline V gene encodes CDR1 GTSNPN and CDR2 SVGIG (reference sequence). Trimming took 4 bases from V and 4 from J; bases not matched to a gene: 10. This CDR3 region has 16 residues. CDR3 coding DNA: TGTGCCTGGAACCCCATCACTAGCGGGGCATACAATGAGCAGTTCTTC. Protein sequence: CAWNPITSGAYNEQFF. The complete variable domain, with remaining parts taken from reference TRBV30 and TRBJ2-1, reads SQTIHQWPATLVQPVGSPLSLECTVEGTSNPNLYWYRQAAGRGLQLLFYSVGIGQISSEVPQNLSASRPQDRQFILSSKKLLLSDSGFYLCAWNPITSGAYNEQFFGPGTRLTVL.

This clonotype was seen many times. The J gene is TRBJ2-7, the V gene TRBV19, with D perhaps assigned TRBD1 or TRBD2 (5 bases each). The V gene's germline CDR1 is LNHDA and CDR2 SQIVND (reference sequence). CDR3 length equals 11 residues. The ends were cut back, 10 bases at V and 3 bases at J, with 10 bases in the middle. The CDR3 here is CATRDVYEQYF. The DNA of the CDR3 is TGTGCCACTAGGGACGTCTACGAGCAGTACTTC.

This clonotype occurred many times. V and J are TRBV7-3 and TRBJ1-1, with TRBD1 as a possible D gene (5 bases). V lost 0 bases to trimming and J lost 10 bases, with 12 bases between them. Germline V CDR1 and CDR2: SGHTA, FQGTGA. The CDR3 totals 13 residues. The CDR3 loop reads CASSLTRGSAAFF. DNA for the CDR3: TGTGCCAGCAGCTTAACCCGGGGCAGTGCAGCTTTCTTT.

In DNA form, the CDR3 reads TGTGCCAGCGGCGCTAGCGGGCCCACCCCAGATACGCAGTATTTT. Translation: CASGASGPTPDTQYF. This sequence joins TRBV2 and TRBJ2-3, with 8 bases identical to TRBD2. Germline values: CDR1 SNHLY, CDR2 FYNNEI. This CDR3 comprises 15 residues. The ends lost 8 bases at V and 4 bases at J; junction bases unmatched: 11. The whole variable domain, filled in from reference TRBV2 and TRBJ2-3, reads EPEVTQTPSHQVTQMGQEVILRCVPISNHLYFYWYRQILGQKVEFLVSFYNNEISEKSEIFDDQFSVERPDGSNFTLKIRSTKLEDSAMYFCASGASGPTPDTQYFGPGTRLTVL.

The rearrangement uses TRBV7-2 and TRBJ2-1, with TRBD2 matching over 8 bases. This CDR3 region has 15 residues. CDR1 SGHTA and CDR2 FQGNSA come from the germline V gene. V trimming: 5 bases; J trimming: 6 bases; junction bases outside the gene matches: 9. The CDR3 here is CASSTGLDTLNEQFF. CDR3 nucleotides: TGTGCCAGCAGCACGGGACTAGATACACTCAATGAGCAGTTCTTC.

This chain joins TRBV5-1 and TRBJ1-2; a possible D gene is TRBD1 (6 bases). This CDR3 is 15 amino acids long. V lost 5 bases and J lost 2, with 16 bases in between. Looked up from germline, CDR1 is SGHRS and CDR2 is YFSETQ. DNA for the CDR3: TGCGCCAGCAGTCCCCTCTGGGGGCTAAACTATGGCTACACCTTC. The encoded protein is CASSPLWGLNYGYTF.

Ten or more counts support this clonotype. The rearrangement uses TRBV10-1 and TRBJ2-1, with TRBD2 matching 8 bases. Per the germline V gene, CDR1 is WNHNN and CDR2 is SYGVQD (reference sequence). The CDR3 loop spans 14 amino acids. The J segment lost 4 bases and the V segment lost 8 bases, leaving 7 bases of the junction unmatched. The CDR3 DNA reads TGCGCCAGCGGAAATTTAGCGGGGTACAATGAGCAGTTCTTC. Protein product: CASGNLAGYNEQFF.

This clonotype has just a few counts. The V call is TRBV4-1, the J call TRBJ2-1, with D tentatively TRBD1 or TRBD2 (6 bases each). V was clipped by 5 bases and J by 8 bases, with 19 bases between them. Germline CDR1 MGHRA, CDR2 YSYEKL. The CDR3 sequence is 15 residues long. The chain's CDR3 is CASSGGLVGGDEQFF. The CDR3 DNA follows: TGCGCCAGCAGCGGGGGGCTAGTGGGCGGGGATGAGCAGTTCTTC.

As for this clonotype: This may arise from a read error, as a much more abundant clone is one base away. The rearrangement uses TRBV24-1 and TRBJ2-3; 10 bases match TRBD2. The CDR3 covers 22 residues. The germline V gene encodes CDR1 KGHDR and CDR2 SFDVKD. V was pared by 1 base and J by 0 bases, with 18 bases of the junction left unmatched. The CDR3 DNA follows: TGTGCCACCAGTGATTTCCCAGGGACTAGCGAGAGTGAGGATAGGAGCACAGATACGCAGTATTTT. Its protein product is CATSDFPGTSESEDRSTDTQYF.

The chain joins TRBV19 to TRBJ2-1; D is possibly TRBD2 (5 bases). CDR3 length: 16 amino acids. Deletions cut 5 bases from V and 10 bases from J, with 24 bases between. Germline V gives CDR1 LNHDA, CDR2 SQIVND (reference sequence). The CDR3 sequence: CASSPLPAESWREQFF. DNA for the CDR3: TGTGCCAGTAGTCCCCTTCCAGCGGAGTCCTGGCGGGAGCAGTTCTTC.

This clonotype was seen repeatedly, ten times or more. For the CDR3, the DNA is TGTGCCAGCAGCTCCCCCAGACTAGCGGGGGATGAGCAGTTCTTC. It specifies CASSSPRLAGDEQFF. V gene TRBV7-9 combines with J gene TRBJ2-1; 12 nucleotides agree with TRBD2. Germline V lookup: CDR1 SEHNR, CDR2 FQNEAQ (reference sequence). V dropped 4 bases and J dropped 8; count of bases not matched to a gene: 6. The CDR3 extends over 15 amino acids.

This clonotype has at least ten counts. This chain joins TRBV7-9 and TRBJ2-1; 7 bases are shared with TRBD1. Unmatched junction bases numbered 12, after V lost 3 bases and J lost 7 bases. From germline, CDR1 is SEHNR and CDR2 FQNEAQ (reference sequence). This CDR3 has 16 residues. The chain's CDR3 is CASSFPTGKGMNEQFF. In DNA, the CDR3 is TGTGCCAGCAGCTTTCCGACAGGGAAGGGAATGAATGAGCAGTTCTTC. The variable domain in full, with the rest retrieved from reference TRBV7-9 and TRBJ2-1, is DTGVSQNPRHKITKRGQNVTFRCDPISEHNRLYWYRQTLGQGPEFLTYFQNEAQLEKSRLLSDRFSAERPKGSFSTLEIQRTEQGDSAMYLCASSFPTGKGMNEQFFGPGTRLTVL.

The chain combines TRBV20-1 with TRBJ1-5; D might be TRBD1 (6 bases). The CDR3 has 15 amino acids. Germline CDR1 reads DFQATT; CDR2 reads SNEGSKA (reference sequence). V was pared by 1 base and J by 6 bases, with 16 bases between. CDR3 nucleotide sequence: TGCAGTGCTAGAGGTGGGGCCAGGGGCGGTCAGCCCCAGCATTTT. Amino acid sequence: CSARGGARGGQPQHF.

On this clonotype: A single base separates this from a much larger clone, so it may be a read error. The J gene is TRBJ2-7, the V gene TRBV29-1, with TRBD1 matching 8 bases. The CDR3 consists of 14 residues. Per the germline V gene, CDR1 is SQVTM and CDR2 is ANQGSEA. The DNA for the CDR3 is TGCAGCGCTGAAAGAAGACAGGGGTCCCACGAGCAGTACTTC. Protein sequence: CSAERRQGSHEQYF.

This clonotype has at least ten counts. CDR3 region: CSARDRQDLYGYTF. CDR3 nucleotide sequence: TGCAGTGCTAGAGACCGACAGGACCTCTATGGCTACACCTTC. The rearrangement links TRBV20-1 to TRBJ1-2, with D perhaps TRBD1 (6 bases). The CDR3 has 14 residues. Trimming took off 0 bases at V and 4 bases at J, with 12 bases between the two ends. The germline V gene has CDR1 DFQATT and CDR2 SNEGSKA (reference sequence).

This clonotype was recorded many times. The rearrangement uses TRBV6-1 and TRBJ2-1; D might be TRBD2 (5 bases). This CDR3 has 12 residues. Per the germline V gene, CDR1 is MNHNS and CDR2 is SASEGT. V was cut by 7 bases and J by 5 bases, with 9 bases left in between. CDR3 residues: CASTRRHNEQFF. The CDR3, as DNA: TGTGCCAGCACCAGGAGGCACAATGAGCAGTTCTTC.

The chain combines TRBV30 with TRBJ1-5; D is unclear. The CDR3 sequence is 17 residues long. Trimming removed 3 bases from V and 1 base from J, with 19 bases in between. Germline CDR1 is GTSNPN and CDR2 is SVGIG (reference sequence). CDR3 residues: CAWRGQYLGKSNQPQHF. CDR3 sequence (DNA): TGTGCCTGGAGAGGCCAGTACCTTGGGAAAAGCAATCAGCCCCAGCATTTT.

This clonotype has a count of ten or more. The CDR3 protein is CASSYRKSTDTQYF. The CDR3 coding sequence is TGTGCCAGCAGTTACAGAAAAAGCACAGATACGCAGTATTTT. The rearrangement links TRBV6-2 or TRBV6-3 to TRBJ2-3; the D is unclear. Germline V gene lookup returns CDR1 MNHEY and CDR2 SVGEGT. V dropped 2 bases and J dropped 0 bases, with 6 bases sitting between them. The CDR3 covers 14 residues.

J is TRBJ2-3 and V is TRBV5-1; the match to TRBD2 covers 11 bases. Germline CDR1 reads SGHRS; CDR2 reads YFSETQ. The ends lost 2 bases at V and 6 bases at J; junction bases unmatched: 5. The CDR3 covers 15 residues. The CDR3 DNA reads TGCGCCAGCAGCTTTACTAGCGGGAGCTGGGATACGCAGTATTTT. Translation gives CASSFTSGSWDTQYF.

V gene TRBV13 combines with J gene TRBJ2-7; the match to TRBD2 covers 14 bases. CDR3 size: 18 residues. Germline values: CDR1 PRHDT, CDR2 FYEKMQ (reference sequence). V dropped 1 base and J dropped 6; count of bases not matched to a gene: 11. The CDR3 region has the DNA TGTGCCAGCAGCTTAGTGGTAGGGACTAGCGGGAGTTCTGGCGAGCAGTACTTC. This gives the protein CASSLVVGTSGSSGEQYF.

This chain joins TRBV2 and TRBJ2-2; 10 nucleotides match TRBD1. There are 14 residues in the CDR3. The trim removed 6 bases at V and 6 bases at J, leaving 4 bases unmatched. Germline V gives CDR1 SNHLY, CDR2 FYNNEI. In DNA, the CDR3 is TGTGCCAGCAGCGAGACAGGGGGCCCCGGGGAGCTGTTTTTT. It encodes CASSETGGPGELFF.

This clonotype was seen repeatedly, ten times or more. The chain recombines TRBV10-1 with TRBJ2-1; 9 bases fit TRBD2. V shed 2 bases, J shed 6 bases, and the junction held 11 bases outside the gene matches. Per germline, CDR1 WNHNN and CDR2 SYGVQD (reference sequence). This CDR3 is built from 17 residues. The CDR3 DNA reads TGCGCCAGCAGTGAGGTGGTAGCGGGAGAGTGGGGCAATGAGCAGTTCTTC. It encodes CASSEVVAGEWGNEQFF.

This clonotype was picked up many times. The chain uses TRBV27 and TRBJ1-1, with TRBD1 matching 7 bases. V lost 3 bases, J lost 1 base, and 5 bases stayed unmatched. Germline CDR1 and CDR2: MNHEY and SMNVEV (reference sequence). The CDR3 consists of 15 residues. CDR3 sequence (DNA): TGTGCCAGCAGTTTCTCCTGGACAGGGAACACTGAAGCTTTCTTT. As protein: CASSFSWTGNTEAFF.

In DNA, the CDR3 is TGCAGTGCTAGGCATAAGTGGGTGGAAAAACTGTTTTTT. As protein: CSARHKWVEKLFF. The chain recombines TRBV20-1 with TRBJ1-4; D gene uncertain. The germline CDR1 and CDR2 sequences are DFQATT and SNEGSKA (reference sequence). With 3 bases removed from V and 8 bases from J, the gap between germline ends came to 13 bases. This CDR3 has 13 amino acids.

This clonotype was picked up many times. V usage is TRBV29-1 and J usage is TRBJ2-7; the D is unclear. CDR1 is SQVTM, CDR2 ANQGSEA, per germline. This CDR3 contains 13 residues. With 1 base removed from V and 2 bases from J, the gap between germline ends came to 9 bases. The DNA for the CDR3 is TGCAGCGTTGAAGTCGCGACCACCTACGAGCAGTACTTC. Protein sequence: CSVEVATTYEQYF.

There are a few counts of this clonotype. This sequence joins TRBV30 and TRBJ2-1; the match to TRBD1 covers 8 bases. Germline values: CDR1 GTSNPN, CDR2 SVGIG (reference sequence). J lost 9 bases, V lost 2 bases, and 6 bases had no gene match. CDR3 size: 13 residues. CDR3 sequence reads: CAWSYGQGVEQFF. The CDR3, as DNA: TGTGCCTGGAGTTACGGACAGGGAGTTGAGCAGTTCTTC.

The V and J genes are TRBV7-8 and TRBJ1-4, with 9 bases fitting TRBD1. The trim removed 5 bases at V and 7 bases at J, leaving 8 bases unmatched. Germline assignment: CDR1 SGHVS and CDR2 FQNEAQ. The length of the CDR3 is 15 residues. The CDR3 coding sequence is TGTGCCAGCAGCGACCGGGACAGGGAGCTTGAAAAACTGTTTTTT. It is translated as CASSDRDRELEKLFF.

The chain recombines TRBV24-1 with TRBJ2-3; perhaps TRBD2 as D (5 bases). Germline loops: CDR1 KGHDR, CDR2 SFDVKD. V was trimmed by 4 bases and J by 2 bases, leaving 18 bases between them. The CDR3 contains 17 residues. The CDR3 sequence: CATSDRDTSPPTDTQYF. The CDR3 nucleotides are TGTGCCACCAGTGACCGGGATACTTCGCCCCCCACAGATACGCAGTATTTT.

This clonotype was found many times. This chain uses TRBV7-8 with TRBJ2-7, with TRBD1 matching 7 bases. The germline V gene has CDR1 SGHVS and CDR2 FQNEAQ. Unmatched junction bases numbered 13, after V lost 5 bases and J lost 6 bases. The CDR3 is 15 residues long. CDR3 region: CASSPVAGGKGEQYF. DNA of the CDR3: TGTGCCAGCAGCCCGGTCGCAGGGGGAAAGGGCGAGCAGTACTTC.

The table lists this clonotype with many counts. The chain links TRBV28 to TRBJ2-1; D may correspond to TRBD1 or TRBD2 (6 bases each). Looked up from germline, CDR1 is MDHEN and CDR2 is SYDVKM. The CDR3 covers 13 residues. Between the trimmed V and J ends, which lost 6 bases and 10 bases, there was a span of 16 bases. CDR3 in DNA: TGTGCCAGCAGCGTAGGGGGGCGAGGAGAGCAGTTCTTC. Amino acid sequence: CASSVGGRGEQFF.

In this sample, this clonotype turned up many times. The V call is TRBV7-2, the J call TRBJ2-7; no clear D gene. The CDR3 contains 13 residues. Germline V gene data show CDR1 as SGHTA and CDR2 as FQGNSA. Trimming removed 1 base at V and 3 bases at J, with 7 bases between. In nucleotides, the CDR3 is TGTGCCAGCAGCTTAGATGTCAGCTACGAGCAGTACTTC. It yields the protein CASSLDVSYEQYF.